Below are 32 T cell receptor beta chains sequenced from a single sample in a study of beta chain features in type 1 diabetes. Expressed TCRB transcripts were sequenced because the entire RNA isolate underwent reverse transcription. Sequenced by immunoSEQ multiplex PCR; TCRdb stores in-frame clones only, minus some. The sample contains roughly 300,000 clones, 7% to 9% of which appear only once. Sequences were obtained from central memory CD4+ T cells from blood. These receptors all come from a woman under 30 in good health.

The V call is TRBV7-9, the J call TRBJ1-1; 7 positions match TRBD1. The CDR3 has 14 residues. After removal of 5 bases from V and 3 bases from J, the junction contained 6 bases not matched to a gene. Per germline, CDR1 SEHNR and CDR2 FQNEAQ (reference sequence). Here the CDR3 reads CASSPRGTDTEAFF. In DNA form, the CDR3 reads TGTGCCAGCAGCCCAAGGGGGACAGACACTGAAGCTTTCTTT. The whole variable domain, filled in from reference TRBV7-9 and TRBJ1-1, reads DTGVSQNPRHKITKRGQNVTFRCDPISEHNRLYWYRQTLGQGPEFLTYFQNEAQLEKSRLLSDRFSAERPKGSFSTLEIQRTEQGDSAMYLCASSPRGTDTEAFFGQGTRLTVV.

This clone appeared many times. Other DNA sequences in the sample encode the same CDR3. The J gene is TRBJ2-7, the V gene TRBV7-2; no definite D call. The CDR3 sequence is 11 residues long. Germline loops: CDR1 SGHTA, CDR2 FQGNSA. V lost 3 bases, J lost 3 bases, and 3 bases lay in between. The CDR3 region has the DNA TGTGCCAGCAGCTTGGACTACGAGCAGTACTTC. Its translation: CASSLDYEQYF.

This clone was seen repeatedly, ten times or more. The V and J genes are TRBV7-9 and TRBJ1-2; TRBD1 matches at 7 bases. Unmatched junction bases numbered 8, after V lost 2 bases and J lost 8 bases. The CDR3 consists of 14 residues. From germline, CDR1 is SEHNR and CDR2 FQNEAQ (reference sequence). CDR3 sequence (DNA): TGTGCCAGCAGCTTATCCCCCAGGGGGACGGGCTACACCTTC. This sequence encodes CASSLSPRGTGYTF.

This sequence joins TRBV19 and TRBJ1-1; TRBD1 matches at 7 bases. The CDR3 loop spans 17 amino acids. CDR1 LNHDA and CDR2 SQIVND come from the germline V gene (reference sequence). J lost 3 bases, V lost 8 bases, and 18 bases had no gene match. CDR3 loop: CASSRLAHRGEHTEAFF. As DNA, the CDR3 is TGTGCCAGTTCCCGCTTAGCCCACAGGGGCGAGCACACTGAAGCTTTCTTT.

The chain joins TRBV29-1 to TRBJ2-5, with unresolved D. The tail of the sequence fits TRBJ2-7 better, so the J call may be wrong. The germline CDR1 and CDR2 sequences are SQVTM and ANQGSEA. CDR3 length: 13 residues. The CDR3 reads CSVTTFSAYEQYF. The CDR3 DNA follows: TGCAGCGTTACAACTTTCTCAGCCTACGAGCAGTACTTC.

This clone was observed a few times. This rearrangement joins TRBV7-3 to TRBJ2-3, with TRBD2 matching 8 bases. Trimming cost V 3 bases and J 0 bases; bases outside gene matches: 2. CDR3 size: 15 residues. CDR1 and CDR2 from the germline V gene are SGHTA and FQGTGA. CDR3 sequence reads: CASSFGGASTDTQYF. CDR3 DNA: TGTGCCAGCAGCTTCGGGGGGGCCAGCACAGATACGCAGTATTTT.

A few counts support this clone. The chain joins TRBV14 to TRBJ2-7, with D maybe TRBD1 (6 bases). The germline V gene has CDR1 SGHDN and CDR2 FVKESK. Trimming shortened V by 1 base and J by 6 bases, and 22 bases separated the two germline ends. This CDR3 is 17 amino acids long. CDR3 in amino acids: CASSQATGNRLFGEQYF. In DNA, the CDR3 is TGTGCCAGCAGCCAAGCTACAGGGAATCGTCTCTTCGGCGAGCAGTACTTC.

The chain couples TRBV7-9 to TRBJ1-5; D uncertain. The germline V gene has CDR1 SEHNR and CDR2 FQNEAQ (reference sequence). This CDR3 is 13 amino acids long. The germline V and J ends were trimmed by 1 base and 4 bases, with 5 bases remaining between them. DNA for the CDR3: TGTGCCAGCAGCTTAGAGGCAAATCAGCCCCAGCATTTT. Its translation is CASSLEANQPQHF.

The table lists this clone with many counts. The CDR3 DNA reads as TGTGCCACCAGACTAGCGGGAGGCGATACGCAGTATTTT. Amino acids: CATRLAGGDTQYF. V gene TRBV15 combines with J gene TRBJ2-3; 12 bases map to TRBD2. Germline loops: CDR1 LNHNV, CDR2 YYDKDF (reference sequence). The CDR3 has 13 amino acids. The V segment lost 6 bases and the J segment 6 bases; nucleotides outside the gene matches: 1.

The chain recombines TRBV4-2 with TRBJ2-5; 11 nucleotides agree with TRBD2. CDR1 is LGHNA and CDR2 is YNFKEQ in the germline V gene. The CDR3 runs to 16 residues. V lost 5 bases and J lost 2; bases outside the gene matches: 7. The CDR3 region has the DNA TGTGCCAGCAGCACCGGGACTAGCGGACCTCAAGAGACCCAGTACTTC. Translated, it gives CASSTGTSGPQETQYF.

This clone was counted between two and nine times. V usage is TRBV7-2 and J usage is TRBJ2-3; 11 bases agree with TRBD2. Germline loops: CDR1 SGHTA, CDR2 FQGNSA. V dropped 0 bases and J dropped 1; count of bases not matched to a gene: 3. The CDR3 spans 17 residues. The CDR3 here is CASSLALAGGGTDTQYF. The CDR3 DNA reads TGTGCCAGCAGCTTAGCGTTAGCGGGAGGGGGCACAGATACGCAGTATTTT.

This clone was seen repeatedly, ten times or more. The chain recombines TRBV7-2 with TRBJ2-3, with a weak D call TRBD1 (6 bases). V was cut by 2 bases and J by 2 bases, with 11 bases left in between. Germline-derived CDR1 and CDR2 are SGHTA and FQGNSA. The CDR3 extends over 15 amino acids. CDR3 nucleotides: TGTGCCAGCAGCTTAAACAGGGAGCTCACAGATACGCAGTATTTT. Protein: CASSLNRELTDTQYF.

The chain has TRBV7-2 and TRBJ2-4, with a possible D match to TRBD1 (6 bases). This CDR3 is 13 amino acids long. V shed 1 base and J shed 5 bases, with 6 bases lying between them. Germline V gene sequence: CDR1 SGHTA, CDR2 FQGNSA. Here the CDR3 reads CASSLGTENIQYF. Written as DNA, the CDR3 is TGTGCCAGCAGCTTAGGGACAGAAAACATTCAGTACTTC.

This clone appeared a few times. Other DNA sequences in the sample encode the same CDR3. The V gene is TRBV28, the J gene TRBJ2-7; D is unclear. Germline V gene lookup returns CDR1 MDHEN and CDR2 SYDVKM. V lost 4 bases, J lost 0 bases, and 7 bases lay in between. There are 13 residues in the CDR3. Here the CDR3 DNA reads TGTGCCAGCAGTTCGACACCCTCCTACGAGCAGTACTTC. Translating gives CASSSTPSYEQYF.

V gene TRBV2 combines with J gene TRBJ1-2; D may be TRBD1 (5 bases). With 4 bases removed from V and 5 bases from J, the gap between germline ends came to 14 bases. The CDR3 is made up of 14 amino acids. Germline assignment: CDR1 SNHLY and CDR2 FYNNEI. CDR3 protein: CASSVEGLGYGYTF. DNA for the CDR3: TGTGCCAGCAGTGTCGAGGGACTAGGGTATGGCTACACCTTC.

This chain links TRBV19 with TRBJ2-1; unclear D gene. Germline-derived CDR1 and CDR2 are LNHDA and SQIVND (reference sequence). This CDR3 comprises 17 residues. V was cut by 1 base and J by 0 bases, with 13 bases left in between. The CDR3 region has the DNA TGTGCCAGTAGTATAGGAGCAGCCAGGCCCTCCTACAATGAGCAGTTCTTC. It is translated as CASSIGAARPSYNEQFF.

A word on this clone: A much larger clone is a single base away; this may be a read error. The CDR3 reads CASSLSTDTQYF. In DNA, the CDR3 is TGTGCCAGCAGCCTTAGCACAGATACGCAGTATTTT. This sequence joins TRBV25-1 and TRBJ2-3; D is unresolved. Germline V gene lookup returns CDR1 MGHDK and CDR2 SYGVNS. The CDR3 totals 12 residues. The V end was cut by 6 bases, the J end by 0 bases, with 4 bases between. The full variable domain, completed using reference TRBV25-1 and TRBJ2-3, is EADIYQTPRYLVIGTGKKITLECSQTMGHDKMYWYQQDPGMELHLIHYSYGVNSTEKGDLSSESTVSRIRTEHFPLTLESARPSHTSQYLCASSLSTDTQYFGPGTRLTVL.

The genes are TRBV29-1 and TRBJ2-3, with TRBD2 identical over 13 bases. This CDR3 comprises 16 residues. CDR1 and CDR2 (germline): SQVTM, ANQGSEA. The J segment lost 1 base and the V segment lost 6 bases, leaving 7 bases of the junction unmatched. CDR3 sequence reads: CSVAGTSGGGTDTQYF. CDR3 DNA sequence: TGCAGCGTCGCTGGAACTAGCGGGGGGGGCACAGATACGCAGTATTTT.

The chain combines TRBV18 with TRBJ2-2, with TRBD2 identical over 7 bases. V was pared by 0 bases and J by 6 bases, with 10 bases of the junction left unmatched. Germline CDR1 KGHSH, CDR2 LQKENI. The CDR3 covers 17 residues. For the CDR3, the DNA is TGTGCCAGCTCACCACCGATGGTAGCGGGTTCGGCCGGGGAGCTGTTTTTT. Translated: CASSPPMVAGSAGELFF.

This clone was found many times. DNA of the CDR3: TGCGCCAGCAGCTCTGGGGGACCCGGCCAATCCTACGAGCAGTACTTC. It is translated as CASSSGGPGQSYEQYF. The chain recombines TRBV5-1 with TRBJ2-7, with D tentatively TRBD1 or TRBD2 (5 bases each). The CDR3 has 16 residues. Germline V gene sequence: CDR1 SGHRS, CDR2 YFSETQ. V shed 3 bases and J shed 1 base, with 17 bases lying between them.

V usage is TRBV5-6 and J usage is TRBJ2-1, with TRBD2 matching 7 bases. This CDR3 contains 15 residues. Per the germline V gene, CDR1 is SGHDT and CDR2 is YYEEEE. The J segment lost 7 bases and the V segment lost 0 bases, leaving 7 bases of the junction unmatched. The DNA for the CDR3 is TGTGCCAGCAGCTTGGGTAGCGGGTTTGGGAATGAGCAGTTCTTC. Residues: CASSLGSGFGNEQFF.

The chain recombines TRBV6-5 with TRBJ2-2; the D gene is possibly TRBD2 (6 bases). The CDR3 consists of 15 residues. The germline V gene has CDR1 MNHEY and CDR2 SVGAGI. The V end was cut by 7 bases, the J end by 5 bases, with 17 bases between. The CDR3 coding sequence is TGTGCCAGCATAATAGGAGGGCCGGGGACCGGGGAGCTGTTTTTT. This sequence encodes CASIIGGPGTGELFF.

There are a few counts of this clone. This CDR3 reads CASSQLNQETQYF. DNA for the CDR3: TGTGCCAGCAGCCAACTCAACCAAGAGACCCAGTACTTC. The rearrangement links TRBV14 to TRBJ2-5; D is undetermined. CDR1 is SGHDN, CDR2 FVKESK, per germline. The CDR3 loop spans 13 amino acids. The V end lost 2 bases, the J end lost 0 bases, and 4 bases lay between the germline ends.

The rearrangement links TRBV7-3 to TRBJ2-1; no clear D gene. V was pared by 2 bases and J by 9 bases, with 14 bases between. CDR1 SGHTA and CDR2 FQGTGA come from the germline V gene. This CDR3 contains 14 residues. The CDR3 spells CASSLFGVPSEQFF. The CDR3 DNA follows: TGTGCCAGCAGCTTATTTGGTGTCCCTTCTGAGCAGTTCTTC.

About this clone: The same CDR3 arises from other DNA sequences in this sample as well. The V call is TRBV18, the J call TRBJ2-7; 10 nucleotides agree with TRBD1. The V gene's germline CDR1 is KGHSH and CDR2 LQKENI. The junction had 3 bases not matched to a gene; V was cut back by 3 bases and J by 4 bases. CDR3 size: 14 residues. In nucleotides, the CDR3 is TGTGCCAGCTCACCCGGGACAGGGGAGTACGAGCAGTACTTC. This sequence encodes CASSPGTGEYEQYF.

This clone has a handful of counts. This chain uses TRBV4-3 with TRBJ2-6, with D unclear. This CDR3 contains 18 residues. CDR1 is LGHNA, CDR2 YSLEER, per germline. With 0 bases removed from V and 0 bases from J, the gap between germline ends came to 12 bases. CDR3 coding DNA: TGCGCCAGCAGCCAAGATTTTTTGTACGGCTCTGGGGCCAACGTCCTGACTTTC. Translating gives CASSQDFLYGSGANVLTF.

The CDR3 loop is CASSQDRGSGANVLTF. DNA of the CDR3: TGCGCCAGCAGCCAAGATAGAGGGTCTGGGGCCAACGTCCTGACTTTC. The rearrangement uses TRBV4-1 and TRBJ2-6; tentatively, D is TRBD2 (5 bases). The V gene lost 0 bases and the J gene lost 1 base, with 7 bases spanning the gap. Germline V gene sequence: CDR1 MGHRA, CDR2 YSYEKL. CDR3 length equals 16 residues.

This clone was seen only a few times. V usage is TRBV18 and J usage is TRBJ1-4; D gene uncertain. V lost 0 bases, J lost 0 bases, and 11 bases lay in between. CDR3 size: 17 residues. Germline V gene data show CDR1 as KGHSH and CDR2 as LQKENI. CDR3 region: CASSPPNRRATNEKLFF. Here the CDR3 DNA reads TGTGCCAGCTCACCACCTAACAGACGTGCAACTAATGAAAAACTGTTTTTT.

The chain carries TRBV18 and TRBJ1-4; D is perhaps TRBD1 (6 bases). Germline V lookup: CDR1 KGHSH, CDR2 LQKENI. The ends were cut back, 3 bases at V and 7 bases at J, with 15 bases in the middle. The CDR3 is 15 residues long. CDR3 nucleotide sequence: TGTGCCAGCTCACCGCGACAGGACCCCACTGAAAAACTGTTTTTT. The encoded protein is CASSPRQDPTEKLFF.

The chain couples TRBV4-2 to TRBJ2-1, with 13 nucleotides matching TRBD2. The junction had 6 bases not matched to a gene; V was cut back by 1 base and J by 0 bases. The CDR3 spans 19 residues. CDR1 and CDR2 from the germline V gene are LGHNA and YNFKEQ. CDR3 coding DNA: TGTGCCAGCAGCCAAGTTGGGACTAGCGGGACAAGCTCCTACAATGAGCAGTTCTTC. Its translation: CASSQVGTSGTSSYNEQFF.

This clone was seen only a few times. This chain joins TRBV27 and TRBJ2-7, with D unresolved. Trimming shortened V by 2 bases and J by 3 bases, and 11 bases separated the two germline ends. This CDR3 comprises 14 residues. The germline V gene has CDR1 MNHEY and CDR2 SMNVEV (reference sequence). CDR3 sequence reads: CASSLGLGGYEQYF. CDR3 sequence (DNA): TGTGCCAGCAGTTTAGGTCTGGGCGGCTACGAGCAGTACTTC.

The V and J genes are TRBV7-2 and TRBJ2-5; weak D call: TRBD2 (5 bases). The V end lost 1 base, the J end lost 4 bases, and 10 bases lay between the germline ends. The CDR3 has 14 amino acids. Germline V gene data show CDR1 as SGHTA and CDR2 as FQGNSA. The CDR3 DNA follows: TGTGCCAGCAGCTTAGGTGGCCGGGGAGAGACCCAGTACTTC. This codes for CASSLGGRGETQYF.